This record covers a single T cell receptor (beta chain). The antigen is not known. Germline V lookup: CDR1 LGHDT, CDR2 YNNKEL (reference sequence). Between the trimmed V and J ends, which lost 8 bases and 3 bases, there was a span of 15 bases. The CDR3 length is 14 residues. Generated by immunoSEQ multiplex PCR, the TCRdb table keeps only in-frame clones and is missing some. This sample carries 40,000 to 55,000 clones, less than 85% of them seen once, and the ten largest clones take about 3.7%. The record originates from a study of T cell responses to AZD1222 COVID-19 vaccine. Points from the study as a whole: Of spike-specific TCRs, nearly half reportedly target regions left unmutated in variants. The sample set comprised mostly white British donors with more females, and clonal diversity was possibly underestimated. Along spike, vaccine-associated CD4 TCRs were found throughout, with dominance at 160-218 and 743-854. No day 14 peak samples; only post-peak repertoires were characterized.

The sequencing used peripheral blood, collected on day 0 of AZD1222 vaccination. The receptor's source is an adult in good health. This chain links TRBV3-1 (or the pseudogene TRBV3-2) with TRBJ2-3; perhaps D is TRBD1 or TRBD2 (5 bases each). CDR3 in DNA: TGTGCCAGCTCCCGGGACCATTCTACAGATACGCAGTATTTT. Protein product: CASSRDHSTDTQYF.